This record concerns one T cell receptor (beta chain) sequence. Its antigen is unidentified. The CDR3 has 14 residues. V shed 5 bases and J shed 0 bases, with 10 bases lying between them. Germline V CDR1 and CDR2: LNHDA, SQIVND (reference sequence). Memory T cells were CD45RO+, naive were CD45RA+, sorted by FACS. This sample was taken from a study of regulatory dendritic cells for organ transplantation. The method was immunoSEQ multiplex PCR; TCRdb's version includes in-frame clones alone and lacks a portion of them. This sample has roughly 34,000 clones; approximately 88% occur once, and the top ten carry under 0.075%. Notes on the study in general: Memory T cells were less diverse than naive, with memory CD8+ most oligoclonal.

The V call is TRBV19, the J call TRBJ1-1; D ambiguous. Source material: naive CD4+ T cells from blood. As for subset: CD45RA+ naive T cells. The TCR comes from a human donor in good health. The CDR3 nucleotides are TGTGCCAGTAGTGGAGGGAGAATGAACACTGAAGCTTTCTTT. Its translation is CASSGGRMNTEAFF.